This T cell receptor (beta chain) is from a study of human versus mouse CDR3 diversity and MHC coevolution. Sequenced by immunoSEQ multiplex PCR; TCRdb stores in-frame clones only, minus some. The sample lists tens of thousands of clones, around 95% occurring once. The germline gives CDR1 MNHEY, CDR2 SVGAGI. Trimming left V 6 bases short and J 9 bases short, with 18 bases between. The CDR3 is 14 amino acids. The rearrangement links TRBV6-5 to TRBJ2-4, with a tentative D call TRBD2 (5 bases). This clonotype was obtained from a person aged 25-75 years in good health. Sequenced sample: naive CD4+ T cells from blood. Subset in this sample: CD45RO-negative CD62L-positive naive CD4 T cells. The CDR3 sequence: CASSRADGAGIQYF. CDR3 nucleotides: TGTGCCAGCAGCCGAGCGGACGGTGCCGGCATTCAGTACTTC.